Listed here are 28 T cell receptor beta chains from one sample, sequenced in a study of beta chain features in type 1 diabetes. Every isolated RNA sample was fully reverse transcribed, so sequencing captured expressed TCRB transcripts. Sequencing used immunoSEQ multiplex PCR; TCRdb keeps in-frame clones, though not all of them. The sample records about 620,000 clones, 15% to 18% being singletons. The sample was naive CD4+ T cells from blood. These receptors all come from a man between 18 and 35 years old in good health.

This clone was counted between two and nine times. CDR3 coding DNA: TGTGCCAGCAGCTGGGGGCGGTTCACAGATACGCAGTATTTT. Amino acid sequence: CASSWGRFTDTQYF. The chain employs TRBV5-4 and TRBJ2-3; D is possibly TRBD1 (6 bases). Trimming removed 3 bases at V and 2 bases at J, with 10 bases between. The germline V gene encodes CDR1 SGHNT and CDR2 YYREEE (reference sequence). CDR3 length: 14 residues. Together with reference TRBV5-4 and TRBJ2-3, the CDR3 gives the full variable domain: ETGVTQSPTHLIKTRGQQVTLRCSSQSGHNTVSWYQQALGQGPQFIFQYYREEENGRGNFPPRFSGLQFPNYSSELNVNALELDDSALYLCASSWGRFTDTQYFGPGTRLTVL.

CDR3 in amino acids: CASSLLRQLAKNIQYF. The CDR3 nucleotides are TGTGCCAGCAGTTTATTAAGGCAGCTAGCCAAAAACATTCAGTACTTC. The chain uses TRBV28 and TRBJ2-4, with D unresolved. Germline V CDR1 and CDR2: MDHEN, SYDVKM. CDR3 length: 16 amino acids. The V end lost 1 base, the J end lost 0 bases, and 10 bases lay between the germline ends.

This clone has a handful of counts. As DNA, the CDR3 is TGTGCCAGCAGCTTGGGGACGAGCTATGGCTACACCTTC. Its protein is CASSLGTSYGYTF. The rearrangement links TRBV5-4 to TRBJ1-2, with D hard to call. The V end was cut by 0 bases, the J end by 4 bases, with 7 bases between. CDR3 length equals 13 residues. The germline V gene has CDR1 SGHNT and CDR2 YYREEE (reference sequence). The variable domain in full, with the rest retrieved from reference TRBV5-4 and TRBJ1-2, is ETGVTQSPTHLIKTRGQQVTLRCSSQSGHNTVSWYQQALGQGPQFIFQYYREEENGRGNFPPRFSGLQFPNYSSELNVNALELDDSALYLCASSLGTSYGYTFGSGTRLTVV.

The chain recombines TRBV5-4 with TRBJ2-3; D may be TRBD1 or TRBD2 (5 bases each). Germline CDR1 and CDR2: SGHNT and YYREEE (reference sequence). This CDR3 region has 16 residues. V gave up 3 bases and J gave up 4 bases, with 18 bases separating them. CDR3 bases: TGTGCCAGCAGCTGGAGGAGCGGTCTAGGGGCAGATACGCAGTATTTT. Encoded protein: CASSWRSGLGADTQYF.

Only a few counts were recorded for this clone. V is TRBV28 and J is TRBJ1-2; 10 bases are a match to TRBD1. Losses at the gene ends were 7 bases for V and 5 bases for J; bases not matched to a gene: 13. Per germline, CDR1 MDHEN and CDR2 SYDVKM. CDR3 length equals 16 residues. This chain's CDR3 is CASTPAAGTGDYGYTF. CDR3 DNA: TGTGCCAGCACCCCCGCCGCTGGGACAGGGGATTATGGCTACACCTTC.

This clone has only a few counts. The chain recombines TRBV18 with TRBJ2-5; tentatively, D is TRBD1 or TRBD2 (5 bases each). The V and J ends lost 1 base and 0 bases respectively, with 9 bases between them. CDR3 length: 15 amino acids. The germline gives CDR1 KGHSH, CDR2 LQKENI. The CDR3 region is CASSPLPGHQETQYF. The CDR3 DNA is TGTGCCAGCTCACCACTTCCGGGGCACCAAGAGACCCAGTACTTC.

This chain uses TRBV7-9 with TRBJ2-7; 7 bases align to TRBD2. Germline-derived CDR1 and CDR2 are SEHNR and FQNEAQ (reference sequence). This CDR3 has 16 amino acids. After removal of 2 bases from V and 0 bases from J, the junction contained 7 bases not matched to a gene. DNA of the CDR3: TGTGCCAGCAGCTTACGCTCGGGGGGTAGCTCCTACGAGCAGTACTTC. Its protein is CASSLRSGGSSYEQYF.

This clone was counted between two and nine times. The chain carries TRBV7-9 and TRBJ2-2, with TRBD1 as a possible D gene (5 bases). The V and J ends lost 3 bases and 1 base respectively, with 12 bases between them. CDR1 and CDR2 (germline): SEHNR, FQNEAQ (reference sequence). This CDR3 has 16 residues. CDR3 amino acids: CASSFTTALNTGELFF. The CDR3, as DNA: TGTGCCAGCAGCTTTACGACAGCCTTGAACACCGGGGAGCTGTTTTTT. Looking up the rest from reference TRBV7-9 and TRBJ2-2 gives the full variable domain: DTGVSQNPRHKITKRGQNVTFRCDPISEHNRLYWYRQTLGQGPEFLTYFQNEAQLEKSRLLSDRFSAERPKGSFSTLEIQRTEQGDSAMYLCASSFTTALNTGELFFGEGSRLTVL.

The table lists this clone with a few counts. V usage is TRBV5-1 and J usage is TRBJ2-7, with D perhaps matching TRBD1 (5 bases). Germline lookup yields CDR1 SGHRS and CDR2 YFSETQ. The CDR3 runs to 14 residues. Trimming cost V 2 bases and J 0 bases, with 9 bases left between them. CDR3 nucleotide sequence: TGCGCCAGCAGCTTTCAGGGATACTCCTACGAGCAGTACTTC. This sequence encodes CASSFQGYSYEQYF.

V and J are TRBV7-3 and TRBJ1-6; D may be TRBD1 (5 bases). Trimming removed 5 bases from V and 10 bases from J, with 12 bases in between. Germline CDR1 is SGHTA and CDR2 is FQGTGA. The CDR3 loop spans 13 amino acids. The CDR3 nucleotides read TGTGCCAGCAGCCCCGGACAACGGTCACCCCTCCACTTT. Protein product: CASSPGQRSPLHF.

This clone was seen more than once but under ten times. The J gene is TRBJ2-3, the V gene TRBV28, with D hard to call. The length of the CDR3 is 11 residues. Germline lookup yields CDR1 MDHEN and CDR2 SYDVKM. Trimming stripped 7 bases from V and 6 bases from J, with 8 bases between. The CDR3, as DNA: TGTGCCAGCATGTGGTTGGATACGCAGTATTTT. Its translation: CASMWLDTQYF. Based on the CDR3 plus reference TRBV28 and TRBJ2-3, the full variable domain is DVKVTQSSRYLVKRTGEKVFLECVQDMDHENMFWYRQDPGLGLRLIYFSYDVKMKEKGDIPEGYSVSREKKERFSLILESASTNQTSMYLCASMWLDTQYFGPGTRLTVL.

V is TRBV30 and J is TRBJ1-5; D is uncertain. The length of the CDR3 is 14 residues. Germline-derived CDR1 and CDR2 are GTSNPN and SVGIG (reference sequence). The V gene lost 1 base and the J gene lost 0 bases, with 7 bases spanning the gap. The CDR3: CAWSGVDSNQPQHF. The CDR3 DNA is TGTGCCTGGAGTGGTGTGGATAGCAATCAGCCCCAGCATTTT.

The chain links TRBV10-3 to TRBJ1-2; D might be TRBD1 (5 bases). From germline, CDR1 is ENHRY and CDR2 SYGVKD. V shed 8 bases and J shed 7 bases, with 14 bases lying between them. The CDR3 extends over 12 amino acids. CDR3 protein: CAIHDVGVGYTF. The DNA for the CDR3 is TGTGCCATCCATGACGTGGGGGTTGGCTACACCTTC.

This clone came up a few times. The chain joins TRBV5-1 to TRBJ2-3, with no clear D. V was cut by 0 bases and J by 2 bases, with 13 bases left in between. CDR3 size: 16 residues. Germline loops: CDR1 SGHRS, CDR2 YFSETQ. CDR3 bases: TGCGCCAGCAGCTTGGCCGGCGGCCTAGTCACAGATACGCAGTATTTT. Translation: CASSLAGGLVTDTQYF. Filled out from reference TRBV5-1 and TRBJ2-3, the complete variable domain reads KAGVTQTPRYLIKTRGQQVTLSCSPISGHRSVSWYQQTPGQGLQFLFEYFSETQRNKGNFPGRFSGRQFSNSRSEMNVSTLELGDSALYLCASSLAGGLVTDTQYFGPGTRLTVL.

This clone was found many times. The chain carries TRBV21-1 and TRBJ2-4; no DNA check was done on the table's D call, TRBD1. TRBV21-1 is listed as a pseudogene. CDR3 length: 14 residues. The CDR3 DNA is TGTGCCAGCAGCAGTACAGGGGATTTTAACATTCAGTACTTC. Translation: CASSSTGDFNIQYF.

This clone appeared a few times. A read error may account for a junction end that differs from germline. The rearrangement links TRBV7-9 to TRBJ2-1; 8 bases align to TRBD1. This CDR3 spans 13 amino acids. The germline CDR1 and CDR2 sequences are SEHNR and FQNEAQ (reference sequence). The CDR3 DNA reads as TGTGCCAGCAGCATGGACAGGGTGAGGTTGAGGATCTTC. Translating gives CASSMDRVRLRIF.

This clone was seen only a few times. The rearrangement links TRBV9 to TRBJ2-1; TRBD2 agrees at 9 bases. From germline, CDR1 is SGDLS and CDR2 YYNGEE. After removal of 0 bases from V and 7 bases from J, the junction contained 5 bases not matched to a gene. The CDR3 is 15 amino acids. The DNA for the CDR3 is TGTGCCAGCAGCGTAGGGGGGACTAGCACGAATGAGCAGTTCTTC. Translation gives CASSVGGTSTNEQFF.

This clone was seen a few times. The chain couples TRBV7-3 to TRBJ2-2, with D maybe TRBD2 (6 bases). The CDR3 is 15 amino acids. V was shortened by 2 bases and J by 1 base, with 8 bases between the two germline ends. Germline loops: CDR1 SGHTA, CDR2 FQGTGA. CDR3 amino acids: CASSLEGLNTGELFF. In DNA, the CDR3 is TGTGCCAGCAGCTTAGAGGGACTGAACACCGGGGAGCTGTTTTTT.

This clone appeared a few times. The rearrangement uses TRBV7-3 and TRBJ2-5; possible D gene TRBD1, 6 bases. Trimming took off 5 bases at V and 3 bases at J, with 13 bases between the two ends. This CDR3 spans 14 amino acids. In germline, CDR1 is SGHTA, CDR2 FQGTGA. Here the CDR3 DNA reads TGTGCCAGCAGCCAGAACAGGGTAGAAGAGACCCAGTACTTC. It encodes CASSQNRVEETQYF.

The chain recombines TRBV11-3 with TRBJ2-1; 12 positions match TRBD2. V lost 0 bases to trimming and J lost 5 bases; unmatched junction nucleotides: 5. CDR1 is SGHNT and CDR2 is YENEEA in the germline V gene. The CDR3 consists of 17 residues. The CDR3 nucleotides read TGTGCCAGCAGCTTAGATCTGGGACTAGCGGGTAACAATGAGCAGTTCTTC. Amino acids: CASSLDLGLAGNNEQFF. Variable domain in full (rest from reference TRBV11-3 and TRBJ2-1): EAGVVQSPRYKIIEKKQPVAFWCNPISGHNTLYWYLQNLGQGPELLIRYENEEAVDDSQLPKDRFSAERLKGVDSTLKIQPAELGDSAVYLCASSLDLGLAGNNEQFFGPGTRLTVL.

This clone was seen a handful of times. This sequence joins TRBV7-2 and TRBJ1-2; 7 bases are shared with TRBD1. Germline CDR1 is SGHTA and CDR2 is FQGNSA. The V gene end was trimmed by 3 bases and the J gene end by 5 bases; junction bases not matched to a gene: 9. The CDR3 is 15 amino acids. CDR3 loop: CASSFSYRGLYGYTF. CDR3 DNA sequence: TGTGCCAGCAGCTTCTCGTACAGGGGTTTATATGGCTACACCTTC.

The CDR3 DNA sequence: TGTGCCAGCAGCTTAGACCGGACAGGTCGCGAGCAGTTCTTC. It translates to CASSLDRTGREQFF. This chain joins TRBV7-2 and TRBJ2-1; 7 bases match TRBD1. The CDR3 loop spans 14 amino acids. Germline V gene lookup returns CDR1 SGHTA and CDR2 FQGNSA. J was trimmed by 10 bases and V by 1 base; bases with no gene match: 7.

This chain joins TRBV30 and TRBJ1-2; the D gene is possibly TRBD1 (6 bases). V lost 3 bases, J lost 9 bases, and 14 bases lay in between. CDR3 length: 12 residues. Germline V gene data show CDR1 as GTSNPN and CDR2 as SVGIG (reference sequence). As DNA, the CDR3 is TGTGCCTGGAGGCTGGACAGAAGAAGCTACACCTTC. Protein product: CAWRLDRRSYTF.

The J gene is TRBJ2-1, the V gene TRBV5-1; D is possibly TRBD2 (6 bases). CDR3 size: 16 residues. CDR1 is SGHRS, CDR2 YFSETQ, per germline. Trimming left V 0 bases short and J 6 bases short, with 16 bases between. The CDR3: CASSLARSGVANEQFF. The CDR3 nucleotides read TGCGCCAGCAGCTTGGCCAGGTCGGGGGTGGCCAATGAGCAGTTCTTC.

The CDR3 DNA reads TGCGCCAGCAGCCCGGGACAGAACTCCTACGAGCAGTACTTC. Encoded protein: CASSPGQNSYEQYF. The chain has TRBV5-1 and TRBJ2-7; 7 bases match TRBD1. V gave up 4 bases and J gave up 0 bases; unmatched junction bases: 4. The CDR3 has 14 residues. The V gene's germline CDR1 is SGHRS and CDR2 YFSETQ.

CDR3 loop: CATQPAAYEQYF. The CDR3 coding sequence is TGTGCCACCCAGCCCGCTGCCTACGAGCAGTACTTC. The chain uses TRBV28 and TRBJ2-7; no definite D call. Germline loops: CDR1 MDHEN, CDR2 SYDVKM. This CDR3 is built from 12 residues. The V end was cut by 10 bases, the J end by 2 bases, with 12 bases between.

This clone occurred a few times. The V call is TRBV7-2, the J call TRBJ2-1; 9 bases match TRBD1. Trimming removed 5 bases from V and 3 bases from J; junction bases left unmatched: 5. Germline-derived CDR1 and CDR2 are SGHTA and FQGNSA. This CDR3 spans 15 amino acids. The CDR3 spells CASSPDRGVYNEQFF. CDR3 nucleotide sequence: TGTGCCAGCAGCCCCGACAGGGGGGTCTACAATGAGCAGTTCTTC.

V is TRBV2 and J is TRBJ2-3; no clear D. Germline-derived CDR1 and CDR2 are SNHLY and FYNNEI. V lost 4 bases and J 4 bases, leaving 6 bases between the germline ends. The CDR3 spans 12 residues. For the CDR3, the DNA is TGTGCCAGCAGTGTGGGGTCAGATACGCAGTATTTT. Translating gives CASSVGSDTQYF.